The sequence of this T cell receptor beta chain was determined in a study of cytotoxic CD8 clonotypes in ibrutinib-treated CLL (dated by TCRdb to 2020 to 2023). Regarding the complete study: The cohort had 11 relapsed/refractory and under 16 treatment-naive patients; some 17 were IGHV unmutated. Of the 70 to 90 people in the trial, about 25 had longitudinal samples available. Cryopreserved peripheral blood mononuclear cells were obtained before treatment, at response, and at either sustained remission or disease progression. An average of 255,043 productive templates and about 100,000 productive rearrangements was obtained per sample. Responses were partial in roughly 24 patients and complete in 2; after median around 66 months follow-up, some 15 stayed in remission and roughly twelve progressed. The response samples were drawn at a median of 12 months into treatment, with a range of about 6 to 36 months.

For TCR beta library preparation, roughly 2 micrograms of genomic DNA were extracted from the cryopreserved PBMCs. Longitudinal blood samples from CLL patients on ibrutinib monotherapy underwent high-throughput TCR beta sequencing. The patients took part in an open-label, single-center phase 2 trial of ibrutinib monotherapy. The goal of deep resolution MiSeq sequencing was a depth between 1 in 1 million and 1 in 200,000 T cells, and coverage averaged 10x per clonotype. The immunoSEQ hsTCRB Kit was used to generate the TCR beta libraries. As for the original processing: Data were analyzed with ImmunoSEQ Data Assistant and ImmunoSEQ Analyzer, with V, D and J genes assigned per IMGT definitions. Clonality, which ranges from 0 to 1, was calculated as one minus the normalized Shannon entropy of productive rearrangement frequencies. Only overrepresented clonotypes making up at least 0.05% of the repertoire of each patient were included in the public clonotype analysis. Fewer than 15 repertoires from age-matched healthy donors, obtained from immuneACCESS, served as clonality controls. TCRdb took over this immuneACCESS table, retaining in-frame rearrangements with V and J assigned. Such tables are incomplete; in checked studies, under half of the missing clones stem from an unresolved V gene, and the remainder is unexplained. The V and J calls and clone size are taken from that table; D and trimming were inferred from the DNA. Recorded for this sample are some 300,000 clones; around four fifths of them occurred a single time. The top ten hold over 6.5% of the sample.

Note on this clone: Its antigen has not been determined. The record has no base qualities; no much larger clone is one base away.

Points the paper makes about the study in general: At baseline, clonality was higher than in age-matched healthy donors and showed a strong correlation with circulating CD8+ T-cell counts. Public clonotypes were rare and either contracted or stayed stable during treatment, and the rise in clonality at ibrutinib response reflected the expansion of private clonotypes. Sampling times were not matched between sustained-remission and progressing patients, and lymph node repertoires were not studied. At ibrutinib response clonality went up, during sustained remission it held steady, and at progression it dropped back toward baseline.

V gives up 2 bases and J gives up 4 bases, and the segment between their germline ends measures 13 bases. From its cysteine to its phenylalanine, the CDR3 spans 15 amino acids. The sequence is cut down to CDR3 DNA, 45 bases in frame from base 1. The germline V gene yields SGDLS for CDR1 and YYNGEE for CDR2. Source: PBMCs, taken before ibrutinib treatment. The chain is assembled from TRBV9 and TRBJ2-1; TRBD2 is a possible D gene, resting on 6 matching bases. The clonotype originates from a human donor with chronic lymphocytic leukemia. The DNA reads TGTGCCAGCAGCGTCGGCGGAGGGAGGTACAATGAGCAGTTCTTC. Its product reads: CASSVGGGRYNEQFF.